These 19 T cell receptor beta chains originate from one sample sequenced in a study of shared clonotypes between healthy human individuals (TCRdb year 2020). The library was generated by the immunoSEQ multiplex PCR assay. The immuneACCESS repertoire file appears here via TCRdb, limited to in-frame rearrangements. These files lack a portion of the clones; in checked studies, under half of the deficit traces to unresolved V genes, and the cause of the others is not known. The sample data list around 510,000 clones, and approximately 95% of these were observed just once. The top ten clonotypes cover approximately 0.067% of the sample. Sequencing was carried out using naive CD4+ T cells sorted from blood. This sample's cell subset or site label indicates: CD45RA+ positively selected. The receptors stem from a woman in her twenties or thirties in good health.

The chain employs TRBV18 and TRBJ2-1; TRBD1 might be the D (5 bases). The germline V and J ends were trimmed by 3 bases and 3 bases, with 12 bases remaining between them. Germline V lookup: CDR1 KGHSH, CDR2 LQKENI. This CDR3 comprises 15 residues. This CDR3 reads CASSPVGRGYNEQFF. DNA of the CDR3: TGTGCCAGCTCACCGGTGGGGCGAGGCTACAATGAGCAGTTCTTC. Combining the CDR3 with reference TRBV18 and TRBJ2-1 gives the whole variable domain NAGVMQNPRHLVRRRGQEARLRCSPMKGHSHVYWYRQLPEEGLKFMVYLQKENIIDESGMPKERFSAEFPKEGPSILRIQQVVRGDSAAYFCASSPVGRGYNEQFFGPGTRLTVL.

This chain uses TRBV18 with TRBJ2-1; D remains unclear. V was cut by 4 bases and J by 0 bases, with 7 bases left in between. Germline V gives CDR1 KGHSH, CDR2 LQKENI. The CDR3 contains 14 residues. In DNA form, the CDR3 reads TGTGCCAGCTCACAAAGGAGCTCCTACAATGAGCAGTTCTTC. The encoded protein is CASSQRSSYNEQFF.

The V and J genes are TRBV28 and TRBJ2-1, with 14 bases identical to TRBD2. Per the germline V gene, CDR1 is MDHEN and CDR2 is SYDVKM. This CDR3 comprises 16 residues. J gave up 12 bases and V 5 bases, and 12 bases lay outside the gene matches. CDR3 nucleotides: TGTGCCAGCAGTCCCTATCGGACTAGCGGGAGGTTGGTGCAGTTCTTC. It specifies CASSPYRTSGRLVQFF. Complete variable domain (other parts from reference TRBV28 and TRBJ2-1): DVKVTQSSRYLVKRTGEKVFLECVQDMDHENMFWYRQDPGLGLRLIYFSYDVKMKEKGDIPEGYSVSREKKERFSLILESASTNQTSMYLCASSPYRTSGRLVQFFGPGTRLTVL.

Worth noting for this clone: Other nucleotide sequences in the sample specify the same CDR3. The V and J genes are TRBV28 and TRBJ2-7; D is ambiguous. Between the trimmed V and J ends, which lost 2 bases and 7 bases, there was a span of 6 bases. Per germline, CDR1 MDHEN and CDR2 SYDVKM. The CDR3 has 11 residues. This CDR3 is CASSLRGEQYF. The CDR3 DNA follows: TGTGCCAGCAGTTTAAGAGGTGAGCAGTACTTC.

The chain has TRBV7-9 and TRBJ2-7; TRBD1 matches 11 bases. Germline CDR1 is SEHNR and CDR2 is FQNEAQ (reference sequence). The CDR3 contains 17 residues. J lost 2 bases, V lost 5 bases, and 11 bases had no gene match. In nucleotides, the CDR3 is TGTGCCAGCAGCGCGAAAGCCGGGACAGGGGGGACCTACGAGCAGTACTTC. This encodes CASSAKAGTGGTYEQYF.

J is TRBJ1-3 and V is TRBV6-6; D is ambiguous. CDR3 length: 14 residues. From germline, CDR1 is MNHNY and CDR2 SVGAGI (reference sequence). V lost 2 bases to trimming and J lost 0 bases, with 5 bases between them. This chain's CDR3 is CASSYETSGNTIYF. CDR3 bases: TGTGCCAGCAGTTACGAGACCTCTGGAAACACCATATATTTT.

The chain couples TRBV5-4 to TRBJ1-5; D is ambiguous. The CDR3 totals 15 residues. V gave up 3 bases and J gave up 1 base, with 11 bases separating them. CDR1 is SGHNT, CDR2 YYREEE, per germline (reference sequence). This CDR3 reads CASSWRGRSNQPQHF. The CDR3 nucleotides are TGTGCCAGCAGCTGGCGAGGACGAAGCAATCAGCCCCAGCATTTT.

This chain connects TRBV28 to TRBJ2-7; no definite D call. The CDR3 covers 14 residues. Germline CDR1 and CDR2: MDHEN and SYDVKM. Trimming shortened V by 4 bases and J by 6 bases, and 16 bases separated the two germline ends. In DNA, the CDR3 is TGTGCCAGCAGTTCACCGGCAGACGCAACCGAGCAGTACTTC. Protein sequence: CASSSPADATEQYF. Full variable domain (missing parts from reference TRBV28 and TRBJ2-7): DVKVTQSSRYLVKRTGEKVFLECVQDMDHENMFWYRQDPGLGLRLIYFSYDVKMKEKGDIPEGYSVSREKKERFSLILESASTNQTSMYLCASSSPADATEQYFGPGTRLTVT.

This chain joins TRBV7-6 and TRBJ1-3; D is unresolved. CDR3 size: 15 residues. Germline V gene data show CDR1 as SGHVS and CDR2 as FNYEAQ. V lost 1 base to trimming and J lost 4 bases, with 11 bases between them. CDR3 sequence reads: CASSLDLAGGNTIYF. CDR3 nucleotides: TGTGCCAGCAGCTTAGATCTGGCAGGCGGAAACACCATATATTTT.

The chain employs TRBV5-1 and TRBJ2-5, with D possibly being TRBD1 (5 bases). The germline V gene has CDR1 SGHRS and CDR2 YFSETQ. The CDR3 is made up of 14 amino acids. Trimming shortened V by 4 bases and J by 3 bases, and 13 bases separated the two germline ends. CDR3 loop: CASSPAGLKETQYF. In DNA form, the CDR3 reads TGCGCCAGCAGCCCCGCAGGGTTGAAAGAGACCCAGTACTTC.

This clone was picked up one time. The chain carries TRBV29-1 and TRBJ1-1; D is unclear. V was trimmed by 1 base and J by 0 bases, leaving 6 bases between them. There are 13 residues in the CDR3. CDR1 SQVTM and CDR2 ANQGSEA come from the germline V gene. CDR3 amino acids: CSVEGTLNTEAFF. The CDR3 DNA reads as TGCAGCGTTGAAGGGACGTTGAACACTGAAGCTTTCTTT. The variable domain in full, with the rest retrieved from reference TRBV29-1 and TRBJ1-1, is SAVISQKPSRDICQRGTSLTIQCQVDSQVTMMFWYRQQPGQSLTLIATANQGSEATYESGFVIDKFPISRPNLTFSTLTVSNMSPEDSSIYLCSVEGTLNTEAFFGQGTRLTVV.

Worth noting for this clone: At one end the junction does not follow the germline gene, possibly because of a read error. This chain links TRBV6-1 with TRBJ2-2, with D maybe TRBD2 (5 bases). The CDR3 totals 13 residues. From germline, CDR1 is MNHNS and CDR2 SASEGT. The CDR3 here is CASSGRNPGELFF. In DNA, the CDR3 is TGTGCCAGCAGTGGGAGGAACCCCGGGGAGCTGTTTTTT.

The V and J genes are TRBV11-2 and TRBJ2-7; 9 positions agree with TRBD1. Germline V gene lookup returns CDR1 SGHAT and CDR2 FQNNGV. The CDR3 covers 15 residues. The V and J ends lost 1 base and 6 bases, in that order; junction bases with no gene match: 7. The CDR3 loop is CASSLVGTGRLEQYF. The CDR3 DNA sequence: TGTGCCAGCAGCTTAGTCGGGACAGGGAGGCTCGAGCAGTACTTC.

V usage is TRBV5-1 and J usage is TRBJ2-5, with a weak D call TRBD1 (7 bases). The J call is doubtful: the DNA matches TRBJ2-7 better. Germline V gene data show CDR1 as SGHRS and CDR2 as YFSETQ. This CDR3 is 16 amino acids long. The CDR3 DNA sequence: TGCGCCAGCAGCCTGGCGGGACAGCCAAGCTCCTACGAGCAGTACTTC. It translates to CASSLAGQPSSYEQYF.

The chain employs TRBV28 and TRBJ2-5, with 8 bases lining up with TRBD1. The CDR3 contains 13 residues. Germline loops: CDR1 MDHEN, CDR2 SYDVKM. J lost 4 bases, V lost 5 bases, and 3 bases had no gene match. CDR3: CASSDGQGETQYF. In DNA form, the CDR3 reads TGTGCCAGCAGTGACGGACAGGGAGAGACCCAGTACTTC.

The J gene is TRBJ2-7, the V gene TRBV11-2; no firm D call. V shed 3 bases and J shed 7 bases, with 4 bases lying between them. This CDR3 is 10 amino acids long. Germline values: CDR1 SGHAT, CDR2 FQNNGV. The CDR3 DNA follows: TGTGCCAGCAGCTTCGGGGAGCAGTACTTC. This translates into CASSFGEQYF.

J is TRBJ2-7 and V is TRBV6-5; perhaps D is TRBD1 or TRBD2 (5 bases each). There are 16 residues in the CDR3. V was clipped by 0 bases and J by 6 bases, with 18 bases between them. Germline V gene sequence: CDR1 MNHEY, CDR2 SVGAGI. DNA for the CDR3: TGTGCCAGCAGTTACTCGACAGTGTTCCCGGGGCTCGAGCAGTACTTC. It yields the protein CASSYSTVFPGLEQYF.

This clone was found once. This chain joins TRBV4-1 and TRBJ1-6, with a possible D match to TRBD1 (5 bases). From germline, CDR1 is MGHRA and CDR2 YSYEKL. V dropped 3 bases and J dropped 8 bases, with 8 bases sitting between them. This CDR3 is built from 13 residues. The CDR3 sequence: CASSQGDYSPLHF. CDR3 DNA sequence: TGCGCCAGCAGCCAGGGGGATTATTCACCCCTCCACTTT.

The chain couples TRBV7-9 to TRBJ1-3; the D is unclear. Germline CDR1 reads SEHNR; CDR2 reads FQNEAQ (reference sequence). The CDR3 has 17 residues. V shed 2 bases and J shed 0 bases, with 14 bases lying between them. The chain's CDR3 is CASSLSSAPSSGNTIYF. The DNA of the CDR3 is TGTGCCAGCAGCTTAAGCTCAGCCCCAAGCTCTGGAAACACCATATATTTT.